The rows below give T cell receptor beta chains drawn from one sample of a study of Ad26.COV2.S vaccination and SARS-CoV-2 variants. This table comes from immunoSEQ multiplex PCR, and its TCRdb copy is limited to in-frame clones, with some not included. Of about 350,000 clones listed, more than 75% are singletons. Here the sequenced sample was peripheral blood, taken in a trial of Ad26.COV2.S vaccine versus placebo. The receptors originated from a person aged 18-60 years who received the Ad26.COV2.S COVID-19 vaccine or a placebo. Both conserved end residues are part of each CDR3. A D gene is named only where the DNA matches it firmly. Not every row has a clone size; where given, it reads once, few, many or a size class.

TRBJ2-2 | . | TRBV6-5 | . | TGTGCCAGCAGCACGGGACAGAACACCGGGGAGCTGTTTTTT | CASSTGQNTGELFF
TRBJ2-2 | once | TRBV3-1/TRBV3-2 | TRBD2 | TGTGCCAGCAGCCCGCTAGCGGGAACGAACACCGGGGAGCTGTTTTTT | CASSPLAGTNTGELFF
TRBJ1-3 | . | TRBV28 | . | TGTGCCAGCAGTTTTGGCTCGCGAAACACCATATATTTT | CASSFGSRNTIYF
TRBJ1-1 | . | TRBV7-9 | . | TGTGCCAGCAGCACTACTAGAAACACTGAAGCTTTCTTT | CASSTTRNTEAFF
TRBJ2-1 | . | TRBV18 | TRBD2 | TGTGCCAGCTCACCGACTAGCGGGATGGTCCATGAGCAGTTCTTC | CASSPTSGMVHEQFF
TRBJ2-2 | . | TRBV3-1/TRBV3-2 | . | TGTGCCAGCAGCCAAGGAAGCGGTGCCGGGGAGCTGTTTTTT | CASSQGSGAGELFF
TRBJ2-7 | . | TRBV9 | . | TGTGCCAGCAGCGTAAGGAGAACCTACGAGCAGTACTTC | CASSVRRTYEQYF
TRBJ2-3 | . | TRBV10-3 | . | TGTGCCATCAGTGAGTCCACAGATACGCAGTATTTT | CAISESTDTQYF
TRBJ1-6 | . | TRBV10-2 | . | TGCGCCAGCAGCCCGCCTAATTCACCCCTCCACTTT | CASSPPNSPLHF
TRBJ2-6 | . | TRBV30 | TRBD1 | TGTGCCTGGGGAAGACAGGGCTCTGGCTCTGGGGCCAACGTCCTGACTTTC | CAWGRQGSGSGANVLTF
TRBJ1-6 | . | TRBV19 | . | TGTGCCAGTAGTGTGTCCGTCCGGGGAGGGAATTCACCCCTCCACTTT | CASSVSVRGGNSPLHF
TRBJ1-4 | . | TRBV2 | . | TGTGCCAGCAGCGGGCAGGGTGCAACTAATGAAAAACTGTTTTTT | CASSGQGATNEKLFF
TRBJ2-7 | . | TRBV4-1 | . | TGCGCCAGCAGCCAAGATCGTGGCAGATCCTACGAGCAGTACTTC | CASSQDRGRSYEQYF
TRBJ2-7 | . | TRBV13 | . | TGTGCCAGCAGCTTCAGGGGCTCCTCCTACGAGCAGTACTTC | CASSFRGSSYEQYF
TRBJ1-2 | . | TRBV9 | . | TGTGCCAGCAGCGTGGTAGGGGCGAACTATGGCTACACCTTC | CASSVVGANYGYTF
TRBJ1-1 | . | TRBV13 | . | TGTGCCAGCAGCCGCCCAACAGTGCGCCCTGAAGCTTTCTTT | CASSRPTVRPEAFF
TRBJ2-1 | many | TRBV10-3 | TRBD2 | TGTGCCATCAGTGGACTGGCGGGGGGTTATGAGCAGTTCTTC | CAISGLAGGYEQFF
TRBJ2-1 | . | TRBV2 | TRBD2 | TGTGCCAGCGGTCTCTATAGCGGGAGCCCCAATGAGCAGTTCTTC | CASGLYSGSPNEQFF
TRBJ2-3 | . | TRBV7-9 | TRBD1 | TGTGCCAGTAAGCCGGACAGGCAGTACTACACAGATACGCAGTATTTT | CASKPDRQYYTDTQYF
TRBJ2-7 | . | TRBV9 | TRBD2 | TGTGCCAGCAATAGGGGAGGCGGGAGTTCCTACGAGCAGTACTTC | CASNRGGGSSYEQYF
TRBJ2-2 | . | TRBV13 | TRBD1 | TGTGCCAGCAGCCAAGGGGGCGCAGGCGGGGAGCTGTTTTTT | CASSQGGAGGELFF
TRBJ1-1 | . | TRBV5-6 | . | TGTGCCAGCAGCGGGTTAGTGGGGGACACTGAAGCTTTCTTT | CASSGLVGDTEAFF
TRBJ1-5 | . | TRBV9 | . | TGTGCCAGCAGCGGGGAGGGAACTCAGCCCCAGCATTTT | CASSGEGTQPQHF
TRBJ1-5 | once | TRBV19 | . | TGTGCCAGTAGTATACAAGGTAGAGCAGCCCAGCATTTT | CASSIQGRAAQHF
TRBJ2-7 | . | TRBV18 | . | TGTGCCAGCCTGCCTATCCCTGGGGAGTACGAGCAGTACTTC | CASLPIPGEYEQYF
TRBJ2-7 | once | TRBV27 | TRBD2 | TGTGCCAGCATTGCGGCGGGGGGACGGTACGAGCAGTACTTC | CASIAAGGRYEQYF
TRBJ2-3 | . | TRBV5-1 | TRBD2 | TGCGCCAGCAGCTTCCTAGCGGGAGAGGTAGATACGCAGTATTTT | CASSFLAGEVDTQYF
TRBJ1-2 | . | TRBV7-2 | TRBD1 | TGTGCCAGCAGCCGTCGAGCTGGGACAGGGGCTTCTAACTATGGCTACACCTTC | CASSRRAGTGASNYGYTF
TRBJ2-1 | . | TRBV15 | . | TGTGCCACCAGAGGGATATTGGACAATGAGCAGTTCTTC | CATRGILDNEQFF
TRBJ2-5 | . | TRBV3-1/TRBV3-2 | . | TGTGCCAGCAGCCACCGTGATGGGGCGCGGGCCGAGACCCAGTACTTC | CASSHRDGARAETQYF
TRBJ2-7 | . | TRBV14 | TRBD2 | TGTGCCAGCAGCCAAGACCCCGGACTAGTTCTCGAGCAGTACTTC | CASSQDPGLVLEQYF
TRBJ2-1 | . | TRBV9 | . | TGTGCCAGCAGCGTAGCCGGGGCCATTTTTCCCCACACGGACAATGAGCAGTTCTTC | CASSVAGAIFPHTDNEQFF
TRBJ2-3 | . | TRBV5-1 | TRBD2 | TGCGCCAGCAGCTTAAGCGGGGCTAGCACAGATACGCAGTATTTT | CASSLSGASTDTQYF
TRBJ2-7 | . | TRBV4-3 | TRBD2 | TGCGCCAGCAGCCAAGAACGGAACATACTAGCGGGAGTGTACGAGCAGTACTTC | CASSQERNILAGVYEQYF
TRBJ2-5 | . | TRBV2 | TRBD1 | TGTGCCAGCAGCCCGGGACAGGGTGGAGAGACCCAGTACTTC | CASSPGQGGETQYF
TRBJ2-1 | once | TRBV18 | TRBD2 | TGTGCCAGCTCCGAACCGGGACTAGCGGGCTACAATGAGCAGTTCTTC | CASSEPGLAGYNEQFF
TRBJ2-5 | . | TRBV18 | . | TGTGCCAGCTCACTTCTCAAAGAGACCCAGTACTTC | CASSLLKETQYF
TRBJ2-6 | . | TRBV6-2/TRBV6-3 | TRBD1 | TGTGCCAGCAGTTCGGGTGGGACAGGGGGTATTGGGGCCAACGTCCTGACTTTC | CASSSGGTGGIGANVLTF
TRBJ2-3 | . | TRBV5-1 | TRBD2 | TGCGCCAGCAACCCACTAGCGGGAGAATCAGATACGCAGTATTTT | CASNPLAGESDTQYF
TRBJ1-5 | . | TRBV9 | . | TGTGCCAGCAGCGAAGGACCGTTCAATCAGCCCCAGCATTTT | CASSEGPFNQPQHF
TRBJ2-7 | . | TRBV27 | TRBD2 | TGTGCCAGCAGTTTAAGGGCGGGAGACCCTAGAGAGCAGTACTTC | CASSLRAGDPREQYF
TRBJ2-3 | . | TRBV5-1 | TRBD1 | TGCGCCAGCAGCTTACAGGGGGGCCCAGATACGCAGTATTTT | CASSLQGGPDTQYF
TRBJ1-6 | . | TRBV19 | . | TGTGCCAGTAGCACGGTTCCCGATTATAATTCACCCCTCCACTTT | CASSTVPDYNSPLHF
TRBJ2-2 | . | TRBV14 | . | TGTGCCAGCAGCCGAAACACCGGGGAGCTGTTTTTT | CASSRNTGELFF
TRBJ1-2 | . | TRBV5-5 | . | TGTGCCAGCAGCTTCGAGGCAAATGGCTACACCTTC | CASSFEANGYTF
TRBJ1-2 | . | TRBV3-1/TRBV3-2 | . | TGTGCCAGCAGCCAAGTCCGAGGGTTGGGTGGCTACACCTTC | CASSQVRGLGGYTF
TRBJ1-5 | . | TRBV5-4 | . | TGTGCCAGCAGCTTGGGGCCACTTAGCAATCAGCCCCAGCATTTT | CASSLGPLSNQPQHF
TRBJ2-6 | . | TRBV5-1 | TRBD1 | TGCGCCAGCAGCACAGGACAGGGGGCGGGCGGGGCCAACGTCCTGACTTTC | CASSTGQGAGGANVLTF
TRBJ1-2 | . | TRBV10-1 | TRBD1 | TGCGCCAGCAGTGAGCCAGAGAGACAGGGGGCTGATGGGGATGGCTACACCTTC | CASSEPERQGADGDGYTF
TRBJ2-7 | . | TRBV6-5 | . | TGTGCCAGCAACCCTCGAGGGGTCGAGCAGTACTTC | CASNPRGVEQYF
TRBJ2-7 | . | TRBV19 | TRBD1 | TGTGCCAGTAGTATGGCAGGGGGCAACTCCTACGAGCAGTACTTC | CASSMAGGNSYEQYF
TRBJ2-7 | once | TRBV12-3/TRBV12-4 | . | TGTGCCAGCAGTTTAACGGGCTACGAGCAGTACTTC | CASSLTGYEQYF
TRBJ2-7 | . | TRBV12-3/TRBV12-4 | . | TGTGCCAGCAGTTTCGGCAGCTACGAGCAGTACTTC | CASSFGSYEQYF